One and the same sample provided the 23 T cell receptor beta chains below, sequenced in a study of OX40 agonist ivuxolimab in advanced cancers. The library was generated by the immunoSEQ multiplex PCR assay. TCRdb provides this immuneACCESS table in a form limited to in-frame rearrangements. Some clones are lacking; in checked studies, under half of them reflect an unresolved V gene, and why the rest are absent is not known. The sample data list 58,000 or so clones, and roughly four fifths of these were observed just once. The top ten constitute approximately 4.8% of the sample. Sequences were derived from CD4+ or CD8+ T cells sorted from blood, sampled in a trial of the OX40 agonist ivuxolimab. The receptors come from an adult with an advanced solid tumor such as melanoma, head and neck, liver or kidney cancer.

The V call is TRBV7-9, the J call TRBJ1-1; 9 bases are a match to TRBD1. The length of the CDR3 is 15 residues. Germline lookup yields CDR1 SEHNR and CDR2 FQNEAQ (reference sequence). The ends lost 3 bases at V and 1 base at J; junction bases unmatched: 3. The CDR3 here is CASSLGTGPNTEAFF. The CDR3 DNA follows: TGTGCCAGCAGCTTGGGGACAGGGCCGAACACTGAAGCTTTCTTT. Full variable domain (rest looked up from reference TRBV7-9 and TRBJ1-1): DTGVSQNPRHKITKRGQNVTFRCDPISEHNRLYWYRQTLGQGPEFLTYFQNEAQLEKSRLLSDRFSAERPKGSFSTLEIQRTEQGDSAMYLCASSLGTGPNTEAFFGQGTRLTVV.

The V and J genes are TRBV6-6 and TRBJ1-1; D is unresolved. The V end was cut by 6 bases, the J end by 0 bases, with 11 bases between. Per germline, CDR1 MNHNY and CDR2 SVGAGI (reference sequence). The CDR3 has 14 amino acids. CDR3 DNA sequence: TGTGCCAGCAGAGTGAGTGCCATGAACACTGAAGCTTTCTTT. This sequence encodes CASRVSAMNTEAFF.

CDR3 nucleotides: TGTGCCAGCCAGTATAGCGGCCAAGAGACCCAGTACTTC. As protein: CASQYSGQETQYF. The chain uses TRBV28 and TRBJ2-5, with D possibly matching TRBD2 (6 bases). V lost 8 bases, J lost 1 base, and 11 bases lay in between. This CDR3 comprises 13 residues. The germline CDR1 and CDR2 sequences are MDHEN and SYDVKM.

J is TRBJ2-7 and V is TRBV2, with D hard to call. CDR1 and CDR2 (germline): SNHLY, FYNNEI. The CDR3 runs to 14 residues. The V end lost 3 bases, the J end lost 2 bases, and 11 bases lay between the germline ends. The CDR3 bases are TGTGCCAGCAGTGAGGTCCTTCTAGCCTACGAGCAGTACTTC. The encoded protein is CASSEVLLAYEQYF.

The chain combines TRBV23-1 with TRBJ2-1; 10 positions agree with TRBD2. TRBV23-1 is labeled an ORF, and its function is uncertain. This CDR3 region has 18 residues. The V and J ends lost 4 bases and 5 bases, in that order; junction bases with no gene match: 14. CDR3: CASSRGEAGGNCNNEQFF. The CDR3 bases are TGCGCCAGCAGTCGAGGGGAAGCGGGGGGGAATTGTAACAATGAGCAGTTCTTC.

Written as DNA, the CDR3 is TGTGCCAGCAGTCCCGGAGGGGCCGGGGAGCTGTTTTTT. Translation gives CASSPGGAGELFF. This chain uses TRBV27 with TRBJ2-2; maybe TRBD2 (6 bases). Germline CDR1 reads MNHEY; CDR2 reads SMNVEV (reference sequence). Trimming pared 5 bases from V and 6 bases from J, leaving 10 bases between. The CDR3 length is 13 residues.

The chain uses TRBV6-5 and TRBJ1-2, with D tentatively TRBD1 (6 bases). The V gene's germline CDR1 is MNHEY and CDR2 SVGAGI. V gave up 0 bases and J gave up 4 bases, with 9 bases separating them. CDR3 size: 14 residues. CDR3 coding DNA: TGTGCCAGCAGTTACTCCAGGGGAGGCTATGGCTACACCTTC. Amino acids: CASSYSRGGYGYTF.

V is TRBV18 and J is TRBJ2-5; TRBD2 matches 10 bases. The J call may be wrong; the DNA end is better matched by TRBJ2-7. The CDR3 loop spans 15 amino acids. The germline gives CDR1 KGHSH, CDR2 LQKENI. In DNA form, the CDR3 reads TGTGCCAGCTCACCTAATAGCGGGAGGTTCAGCGAGCAGTACTTC. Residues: CASSPNSGRFSEQYF.

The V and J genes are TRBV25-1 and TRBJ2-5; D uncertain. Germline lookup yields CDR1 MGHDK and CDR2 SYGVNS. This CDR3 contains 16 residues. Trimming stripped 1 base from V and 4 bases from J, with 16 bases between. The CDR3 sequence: CASSELGLGKGETQYF. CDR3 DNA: TGTGCCAGCAGTGAATTGGGATTGGGCAAGGGAGAGACCCAGTACTTC.

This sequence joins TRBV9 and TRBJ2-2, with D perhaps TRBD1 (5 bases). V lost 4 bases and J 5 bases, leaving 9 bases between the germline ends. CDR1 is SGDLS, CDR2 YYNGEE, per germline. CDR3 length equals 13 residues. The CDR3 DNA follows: TGTGCCAGCAGCCCCAGGGTAACCGGGGAGCTGTTTTTT. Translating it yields CASSPRVTGELFF. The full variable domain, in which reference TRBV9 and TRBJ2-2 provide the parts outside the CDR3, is DSGVTQTPKHLITATGQRVTLRCSPRSGDLSVYWYQQSLDQGLQFLIQYYNGEERAKGNILERFSAQQFPDLHSELNLSSLELGDSALYFCASSPRVTGELFFGEGSRLTVL.

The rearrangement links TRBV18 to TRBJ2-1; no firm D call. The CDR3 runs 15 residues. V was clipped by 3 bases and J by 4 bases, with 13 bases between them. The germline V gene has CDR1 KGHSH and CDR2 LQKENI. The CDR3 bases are TGTGCCAGCTCACCTAACCCCGGAAGGTACAATGAGCAGTTCTTC. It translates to CASSPNPGRYNEQFF.

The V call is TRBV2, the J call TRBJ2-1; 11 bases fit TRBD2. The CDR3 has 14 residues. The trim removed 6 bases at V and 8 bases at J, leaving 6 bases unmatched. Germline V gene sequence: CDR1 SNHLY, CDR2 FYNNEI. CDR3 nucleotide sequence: TGTGCCAGCAGGGGCATAGCGGGAGGGCATGAGCAGTTCTTC. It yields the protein CASRGIAGGHEQFF.

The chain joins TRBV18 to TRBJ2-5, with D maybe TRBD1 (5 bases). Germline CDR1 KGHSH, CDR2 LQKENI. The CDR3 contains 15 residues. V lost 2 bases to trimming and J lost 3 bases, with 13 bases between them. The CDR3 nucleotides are TGTGCCAGCTCACCATTCGGGTCAGGGAAAGAGACCCAGTACTTC. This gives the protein CASSPFGSGKETQYF. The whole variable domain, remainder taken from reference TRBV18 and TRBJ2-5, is NAGVMQNPRHLVRRRGQEARLRCSPMKGHSHVYWYRQLPEEGLKFMVYLQKENIIDESGMPKERFSAEFPKEGPSILRIQQVVRGDSAAYFCASSPFGSGKETQYFGPGTRLLVL.

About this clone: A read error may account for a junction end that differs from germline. CDR3 in amino acids: CASSTRTGGIGNRPQHF. In DNA form, the CDR3 reads TGTGCCAGTAGTACAAGGACAGGGGGTATCGGCAATCGGCCCCAGCATTTT. This rearrangement joins TRBV19 to TRBJ1-5; the match to TRBD1 covers 10 bases. Germline assignment: CDR1 LNHDA and CDR2 SQIVND (reference sequence). CDR3 length: 17 amino acids.

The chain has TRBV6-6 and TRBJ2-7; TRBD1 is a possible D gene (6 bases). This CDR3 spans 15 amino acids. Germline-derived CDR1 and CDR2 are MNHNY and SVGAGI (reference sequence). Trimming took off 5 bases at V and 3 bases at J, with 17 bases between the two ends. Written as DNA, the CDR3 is TGTGCCAGCAGTACTCAGGGGTTGCCCTACTACGAGCAGTACTTC. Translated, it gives CASSTQGLPYYEQYF.

The CDR3 sequence: CASTRRGETQYF. The CDR3 DNA reads as TGCGCCAGCACTCGGAGGGGGGAGACCCAGTACTTC. The V call is TRBV10-2, the J call TRBJ2-5; either TRBD1 or TRBD2 may fit D (6 bases each). The CDR3 is made up of 12 amino acids. The V end lost 7 bases, the J end lost 5 bases, and 11 bases lay between the germline ends. The germline CDR1 and CDR2 sequences are WSHSY and SAAADI.

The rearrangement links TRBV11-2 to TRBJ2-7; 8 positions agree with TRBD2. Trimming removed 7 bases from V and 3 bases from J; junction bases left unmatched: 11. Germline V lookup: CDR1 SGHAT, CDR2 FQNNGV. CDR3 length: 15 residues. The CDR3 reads CASNGPRGGNYEQYF. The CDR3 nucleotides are TGTGCCAGCAACGGACCTCGGGGGGGGAACTACGAGCAGTACTTC. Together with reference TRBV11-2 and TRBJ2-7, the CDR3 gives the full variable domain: EAGVAQSPRYKIIEKRQSVAFWCNPISGHATLYWYQQILGQGPKLLIQFQNNGVVDDSQLPKDRFSAERLKGVDSTLKIQPAKLEDSAVYLCASNGPRGGNYEQYFGPGTRLTVT.

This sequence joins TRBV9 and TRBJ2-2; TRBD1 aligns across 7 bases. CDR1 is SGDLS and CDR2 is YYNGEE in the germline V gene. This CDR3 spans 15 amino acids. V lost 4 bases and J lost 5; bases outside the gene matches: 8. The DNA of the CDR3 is TGTGCCAGCAGCACCGGGACAGTGGAAACCGGGGAGCTGTTTTTT. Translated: CASSTGTVETGELFF.

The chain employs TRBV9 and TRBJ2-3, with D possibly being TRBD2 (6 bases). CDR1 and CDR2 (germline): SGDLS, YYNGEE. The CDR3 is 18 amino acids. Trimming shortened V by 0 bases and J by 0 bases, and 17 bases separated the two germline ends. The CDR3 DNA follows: TGTGCCAGCAGCGTAGTCGGAGGGCCCCGAACTAGCACAGATACGCAGTATTTT. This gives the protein CASSVVGGPRTSTDTQYF.

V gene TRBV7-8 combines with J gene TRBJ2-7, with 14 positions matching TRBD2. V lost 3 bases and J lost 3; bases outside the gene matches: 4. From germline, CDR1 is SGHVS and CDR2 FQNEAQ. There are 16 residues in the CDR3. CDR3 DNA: TGTGCCAGCAGCTTCGGGACTAGCGGGAGAGTCTACGAGCAGTACTTC. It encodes CASSFGTSGRVYEQYF. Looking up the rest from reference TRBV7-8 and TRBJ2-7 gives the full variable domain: GAGVSQSPRYKVAKRGQDVALRCDPISGHVSLFWYQQALGQGPEFLTYFQNEAQLDKSGLPSDRFFAERPEGSVSTLKIQRTQQEDSAVYLCASSFGTSGRVYEQYFGPGTRLTVT.

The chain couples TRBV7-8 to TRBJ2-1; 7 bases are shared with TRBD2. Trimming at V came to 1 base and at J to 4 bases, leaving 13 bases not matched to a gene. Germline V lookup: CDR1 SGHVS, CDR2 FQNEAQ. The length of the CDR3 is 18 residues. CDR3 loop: CASSLVGGLIPLYNEQFF. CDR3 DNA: TGTGCCAGCAGCTTAGTGGGGGGGTTAATCCCGTTATACAATGAGCAGTTCTTC.

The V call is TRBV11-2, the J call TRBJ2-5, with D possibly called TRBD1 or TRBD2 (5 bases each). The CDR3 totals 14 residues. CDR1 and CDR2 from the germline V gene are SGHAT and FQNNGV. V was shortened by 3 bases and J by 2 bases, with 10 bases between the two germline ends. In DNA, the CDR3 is TGTGCCAGCAGCTTTTGGGACCATCAAGAGACCCAGTACTTC. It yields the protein CASSFWDHQETQYF.

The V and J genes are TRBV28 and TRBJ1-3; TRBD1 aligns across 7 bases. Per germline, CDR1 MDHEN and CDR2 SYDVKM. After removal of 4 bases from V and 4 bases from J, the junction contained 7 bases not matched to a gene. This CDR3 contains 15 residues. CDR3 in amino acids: CASSSRQGVGNTIYF. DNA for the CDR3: TGTGCCAGCAGTTCCCGACAGGGTGTGGGAAACACCATATATTTT.